The rows below give T cell receptor beta chains drawn from one sample of a study of T cell repertoires in cytomegalovirus infection. No antigen has been assigned to these receptors. TCRdb analysed the reads with MiXCR anew, one entry per CDR3 protein. The table includes around 900,000 distinct CDR3 sequences, roughly 30% detected once. The source was cultured CD8+ T cells from PBMCs, collected from culture after CMV antigen stimulation. The receptors were sampled from a human donor in good health (CMV status not recorded). Some clones in this sample may be carry-over from other donors' samples. Each CDR3 is given without its conserved first and last residue.

v_call cdr3_aa
TRBV4-3 ASSQEGGDYNEQF
TRBV14 ASSQDRALENYGYT
TRBV11-3 ASSFGSGGASEQY
TRBV27 ASSLFFSDTQY
TRBV9 ASSVGLKGQRSGANVLT
TRBV7-9 ASSLQGWTEAF
TRBV7-9 ASSFYQGANTEAF
TRBV6-1 ASSPAHPWSSYNEQF
TRBV6-6 ASSYVQNYEQY
TRBV6-1 ASIDSGGPETQY
TRBV27 ASSSSPSGVVQF
TRBV27 ASSSSLRYGYT
TRBV15 ATSRETDPEQF
TRBV4-1 ASSQETLPREKLF
TRBV6-2/TRBV6-3 ASSYSGYRNTGELF
TRBV7-9 ASSSRPPEGTETQY
TRBV5-4 ASSPDRAHYGYT
TRBV5-6 ASSWDRPTDTQY
TRBV28 ASRPPGLDYT
TRBV4-1 ASSQDKDRVNQPQH
TRBV5-1 ASTLDGFNYGYT
TRBV7-2 ASSLKEGSHYGYT
TRBV13 ASSRTGAATDTQY